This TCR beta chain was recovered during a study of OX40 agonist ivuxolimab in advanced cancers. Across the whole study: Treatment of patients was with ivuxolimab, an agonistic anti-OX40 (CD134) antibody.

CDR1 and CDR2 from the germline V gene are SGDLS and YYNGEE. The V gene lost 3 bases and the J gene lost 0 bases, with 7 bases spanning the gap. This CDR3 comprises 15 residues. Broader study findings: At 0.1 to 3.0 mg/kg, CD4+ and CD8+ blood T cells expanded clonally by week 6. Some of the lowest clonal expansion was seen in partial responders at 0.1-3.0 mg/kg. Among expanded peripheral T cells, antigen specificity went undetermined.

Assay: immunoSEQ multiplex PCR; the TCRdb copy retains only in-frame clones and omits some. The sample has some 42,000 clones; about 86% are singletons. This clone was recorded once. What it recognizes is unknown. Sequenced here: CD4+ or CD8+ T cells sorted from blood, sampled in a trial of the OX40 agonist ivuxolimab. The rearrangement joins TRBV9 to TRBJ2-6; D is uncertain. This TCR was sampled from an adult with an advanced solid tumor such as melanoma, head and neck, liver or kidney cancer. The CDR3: CASSAGISGANVLTF. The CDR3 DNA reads TGTGCCAGCAGCGCTGGGATCTCTGGGGCCAACGTCCTGACTTTC.